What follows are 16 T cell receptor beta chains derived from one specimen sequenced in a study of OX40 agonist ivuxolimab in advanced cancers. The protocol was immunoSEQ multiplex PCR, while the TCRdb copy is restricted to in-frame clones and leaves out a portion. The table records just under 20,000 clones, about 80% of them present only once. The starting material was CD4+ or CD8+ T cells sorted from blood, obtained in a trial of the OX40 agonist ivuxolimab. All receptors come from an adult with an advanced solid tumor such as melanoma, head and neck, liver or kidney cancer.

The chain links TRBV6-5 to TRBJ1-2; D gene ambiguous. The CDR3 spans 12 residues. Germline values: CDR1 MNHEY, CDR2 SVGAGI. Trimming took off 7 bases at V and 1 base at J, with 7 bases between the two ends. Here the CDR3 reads CASKDGNYGYTF. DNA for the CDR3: TGTGCCAGCAAGGACGGTAACTATGGCTACACCTTC.

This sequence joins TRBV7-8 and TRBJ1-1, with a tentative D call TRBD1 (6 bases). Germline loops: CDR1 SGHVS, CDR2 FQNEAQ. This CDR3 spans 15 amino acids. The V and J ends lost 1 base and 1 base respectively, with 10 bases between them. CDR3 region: CASSLVQGTNTEAFF. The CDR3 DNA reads TGTGCCAGCAGCTTAGTCCAGGGGACGAACACTGAAGCTTTCTTT. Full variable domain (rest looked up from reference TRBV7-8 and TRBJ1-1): GAGVSQSPRYKVAKRGQDVALRCDPISGHVSLFWYQQALGQGPEFLTYFQNEAQLDKSGLPSDRFFAERPEGSVSTLKIQRTQQEDSAVYLCASSLVQGTNTEAFFGQGTRLTVV.

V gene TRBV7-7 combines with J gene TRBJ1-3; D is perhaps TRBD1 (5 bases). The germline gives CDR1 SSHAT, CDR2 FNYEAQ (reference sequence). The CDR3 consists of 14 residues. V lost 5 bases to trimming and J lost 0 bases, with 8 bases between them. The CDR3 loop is CASSPGDSGNTIYF. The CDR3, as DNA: TGTGCCAGCAGCCCGGGGGACTCTGGAAACACCATATATTTT.

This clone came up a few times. CDR3: CASSLSGTGNGYTF. The CDR3 nucleotides are TGTGCCAGCAGCTTATCCGGGACAGGGAATGGCTACACCTTC. This chain uses TRBV7-9 with TRBJ1-2; 9 bases are shared with TRBD1. This CDR3 region has 14 residues. V was pared by 2 bases and J by 6 bases, with 4 bases of the junction left unmatched. Germline CDR1 SEHNR, CDR2 FQNEAQ (reference sequence).

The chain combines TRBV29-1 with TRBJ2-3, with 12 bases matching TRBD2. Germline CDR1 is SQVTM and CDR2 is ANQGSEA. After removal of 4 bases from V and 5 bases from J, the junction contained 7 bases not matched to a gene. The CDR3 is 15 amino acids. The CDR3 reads CSVVPSGRAQDTQYF. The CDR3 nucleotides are TGCAGCGTTGTGCCTAGCGGGAGGGCCCAAGATACGCAGTATTTT.

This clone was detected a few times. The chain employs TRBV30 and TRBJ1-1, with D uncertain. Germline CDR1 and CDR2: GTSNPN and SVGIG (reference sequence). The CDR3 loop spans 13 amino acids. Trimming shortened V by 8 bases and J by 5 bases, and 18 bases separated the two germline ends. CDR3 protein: CAHMGSKWTEAFF. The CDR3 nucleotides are TGTGCCCACATGGGCTCGAAGTGGACTGAAGCTTTCTTT. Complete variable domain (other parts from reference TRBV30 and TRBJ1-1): SQTIHQWPATLVQPVGSPLSLECTVEGTSNPNLYWYRQAAGRGLQLLFYSVGIGQISSEVPQNLSASRPQDRQFILSSKKLLLSDSGFYLCAHMGSKWTEAFFGQGTRLTVV.

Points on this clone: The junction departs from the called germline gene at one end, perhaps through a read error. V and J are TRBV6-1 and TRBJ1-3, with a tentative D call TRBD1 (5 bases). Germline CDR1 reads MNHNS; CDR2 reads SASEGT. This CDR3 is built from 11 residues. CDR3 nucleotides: TGTGCCAGCAGTGACGGTCCAGGGCCGGATTTT. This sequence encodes CASSDGPGPDF.

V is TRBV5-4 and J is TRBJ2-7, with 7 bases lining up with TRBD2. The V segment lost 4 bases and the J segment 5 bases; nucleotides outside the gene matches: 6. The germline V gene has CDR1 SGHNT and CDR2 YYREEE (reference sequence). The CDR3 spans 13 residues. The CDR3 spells CASSPKSGNEQYF. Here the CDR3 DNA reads TGTGCCAGCAGCCCCAAAAGCGGGAACGAGCAGTACTTC.

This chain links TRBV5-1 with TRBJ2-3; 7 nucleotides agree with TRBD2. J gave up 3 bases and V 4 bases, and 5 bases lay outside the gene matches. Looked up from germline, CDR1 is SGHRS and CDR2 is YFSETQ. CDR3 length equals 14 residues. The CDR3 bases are TGCGCCAGCAGCGGAAGCGGGAAAACAGATACGCAGTATTTT. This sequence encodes CASSGSGKTDTQYF.

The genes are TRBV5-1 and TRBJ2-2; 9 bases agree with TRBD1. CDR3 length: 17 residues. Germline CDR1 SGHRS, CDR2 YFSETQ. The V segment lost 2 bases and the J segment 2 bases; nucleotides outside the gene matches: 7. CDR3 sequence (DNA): TGCGCCAGCAGCTTAACAGGGGGCGCTTACAACACCGGGGAGCTGTTTTTT. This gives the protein CASSLTGGAYNTGELFF.

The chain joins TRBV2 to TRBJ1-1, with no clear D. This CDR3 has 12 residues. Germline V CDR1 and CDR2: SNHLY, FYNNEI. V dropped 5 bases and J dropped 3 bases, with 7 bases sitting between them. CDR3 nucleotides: TGTGCCAGCAGTCCCCGGGACACTGAAGCTTTCTTT. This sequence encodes CASSPRDTEAFF.

CDR3 nucleotides: TGTGCCAGCAGTGAATTTCGATCAGGGAGCGGAAACACCATATATTTT. This gives the protein CASSEFRSGSGNTIYF. The chain links TRBV6-1 to TRBJ1-3; a weak D match, TRBD1 (5 bases). Trimming left V 2 bases short and J 4 bases short, with 15 bases between. Looked up from germline, CDR1 is MNHNS and CDR2 is SASEGT. This CDR3 comprises 16 residues.

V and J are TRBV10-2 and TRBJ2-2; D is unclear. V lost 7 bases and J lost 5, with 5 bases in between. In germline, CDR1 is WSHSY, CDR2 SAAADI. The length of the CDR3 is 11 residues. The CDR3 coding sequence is TGCGCCAGCATGGGTACCGGGGAGCTGTTTTTT. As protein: CASMGTGELFF.

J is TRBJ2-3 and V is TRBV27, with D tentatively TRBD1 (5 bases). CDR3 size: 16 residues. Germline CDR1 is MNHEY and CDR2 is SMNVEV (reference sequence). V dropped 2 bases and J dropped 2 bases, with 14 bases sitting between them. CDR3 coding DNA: TGTGCCAGCAGTTTACATAGGAACAGGCTCACAGATACGCAGTATTTT. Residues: CASSLHRNRLTDTQYF.

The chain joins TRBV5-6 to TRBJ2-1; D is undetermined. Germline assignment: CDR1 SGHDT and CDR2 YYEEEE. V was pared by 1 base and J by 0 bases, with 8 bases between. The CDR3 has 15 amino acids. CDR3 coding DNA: TGTGCCAGCAGCTTGCTGGGCAGCTCCTACAATGAGCAGTTCTTC. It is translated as CASSLLGSSYNEQFF. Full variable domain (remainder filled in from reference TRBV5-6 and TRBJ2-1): DAGVTQSPTHLIKTRGQQVTLRCSPKSGHDTVSWYQQALGQGPQFIFQYYEEEERQRGNFPDRFSGHQFPNYSSELNVNALLLGDSALYLCASSLLGSSYNEQFFGPGTRLTVL.

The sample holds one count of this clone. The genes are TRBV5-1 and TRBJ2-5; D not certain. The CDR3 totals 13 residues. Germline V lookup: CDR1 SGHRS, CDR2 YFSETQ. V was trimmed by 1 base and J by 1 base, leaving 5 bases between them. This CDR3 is CASSLRLQETQYF. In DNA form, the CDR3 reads TGCGCCAGCAGCTTGAGACTCCAAGAGACCCAGTACTTC.